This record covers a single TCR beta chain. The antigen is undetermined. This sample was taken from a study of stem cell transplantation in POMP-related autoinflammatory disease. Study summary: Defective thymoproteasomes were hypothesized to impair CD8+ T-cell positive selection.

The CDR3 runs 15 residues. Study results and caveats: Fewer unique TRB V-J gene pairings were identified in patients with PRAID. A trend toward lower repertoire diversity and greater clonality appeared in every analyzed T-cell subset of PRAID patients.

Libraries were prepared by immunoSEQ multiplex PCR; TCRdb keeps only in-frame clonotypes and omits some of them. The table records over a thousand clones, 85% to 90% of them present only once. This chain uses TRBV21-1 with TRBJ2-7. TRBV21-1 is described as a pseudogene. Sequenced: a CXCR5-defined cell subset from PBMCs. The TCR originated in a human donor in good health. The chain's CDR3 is CASSRAAILSYEQYF. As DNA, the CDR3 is TGTGCTAGCAGCCGGGCGGCGATCCTCTCCTACGAGCAGTACTTC.